This T cell receptor (beta chain) is from a study of control samples from healthy donors and cancer patients. Only one count was recorded for this clone. The method was immunoSEQ multiplex PCR; TCRdb's version includes in-frame clones alone and lacks a portion of them. The sample holds around 100,000 clones, around 88% seen once. The source is a man between 25 and 39 years old in good health. Specimen: blood.

Written as DNA, the CDR3 is TGTGCCAGCTCATCAACAGGGGTGGGGTCCTACAATGAGCAGTTCTTC. Encoded protein: CASSSTGVGSYNEQFF. This chain links TRBV18 with TRBJ2-1; 7 bases are a match to TRBD1. V was pared by 5 bases and J by 1 base, with 8 bases of the junction left unmatched. The V gene's germline CDR1 is KGHSH and CDR2 LQKENI. CDR3 length: 16 residues.